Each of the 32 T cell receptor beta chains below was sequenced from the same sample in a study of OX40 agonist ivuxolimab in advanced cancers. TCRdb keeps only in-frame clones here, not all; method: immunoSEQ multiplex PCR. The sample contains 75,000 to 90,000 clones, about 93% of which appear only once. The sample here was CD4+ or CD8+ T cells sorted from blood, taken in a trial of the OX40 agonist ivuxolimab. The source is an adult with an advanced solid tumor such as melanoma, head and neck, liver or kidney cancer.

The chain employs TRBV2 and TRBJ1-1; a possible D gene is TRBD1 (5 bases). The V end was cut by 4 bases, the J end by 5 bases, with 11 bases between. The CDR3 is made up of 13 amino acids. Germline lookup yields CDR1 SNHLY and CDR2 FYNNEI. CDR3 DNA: TGTGCCAGCAGTGGATTAGGGGTTACTGAAGCTTTCTTT. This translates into CASSGLGVTEAFF.

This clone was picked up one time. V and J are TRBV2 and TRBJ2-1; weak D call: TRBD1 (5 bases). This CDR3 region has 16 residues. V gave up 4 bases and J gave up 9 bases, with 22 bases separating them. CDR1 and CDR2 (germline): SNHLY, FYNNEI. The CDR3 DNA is TGTGCCAGCAGTGGAAACCCTTGGTTCAGGGCGGTTGAGCAGTTCTTC. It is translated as CASSGNPWFRAVEQFF.

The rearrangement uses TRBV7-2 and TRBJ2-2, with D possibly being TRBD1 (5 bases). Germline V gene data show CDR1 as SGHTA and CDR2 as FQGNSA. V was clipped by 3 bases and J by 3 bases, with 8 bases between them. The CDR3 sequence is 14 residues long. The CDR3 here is CASSFQGDTGELFF. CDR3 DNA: TGTGCCAGCAGCTTTCAGGGTGACACCGGGGAGCTGTTTTTT.

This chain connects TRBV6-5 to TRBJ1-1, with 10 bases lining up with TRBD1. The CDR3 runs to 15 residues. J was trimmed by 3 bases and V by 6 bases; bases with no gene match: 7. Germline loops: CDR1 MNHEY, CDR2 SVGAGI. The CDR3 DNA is TGTGCCAGCAGGCTATCCGGGACAGGGGACACTGAAGCTTTCTTT. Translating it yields CASRLSGTGDTEAFF.

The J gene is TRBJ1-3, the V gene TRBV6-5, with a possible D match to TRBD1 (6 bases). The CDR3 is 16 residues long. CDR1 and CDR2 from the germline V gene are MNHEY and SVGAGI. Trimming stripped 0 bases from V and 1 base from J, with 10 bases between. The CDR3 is CASSYSSGASGNTIYF. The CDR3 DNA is TGTGCCAGCAGTTACTCCTCGGGGGCTTCTGGAAACACCATATATTTT.

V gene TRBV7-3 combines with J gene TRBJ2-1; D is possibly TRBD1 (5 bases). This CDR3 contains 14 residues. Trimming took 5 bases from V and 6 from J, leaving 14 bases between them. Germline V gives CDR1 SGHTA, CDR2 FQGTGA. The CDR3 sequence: CASSPFGHSNEQFF. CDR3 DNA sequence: TGTGCCAGCAGCCCTTTCGGACACTCCAATGAGCAGTTCTTC.

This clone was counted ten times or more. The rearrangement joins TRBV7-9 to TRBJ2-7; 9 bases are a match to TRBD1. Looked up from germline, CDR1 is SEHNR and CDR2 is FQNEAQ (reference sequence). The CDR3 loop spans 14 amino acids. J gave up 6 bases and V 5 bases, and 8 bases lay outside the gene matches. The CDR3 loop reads CASSREGQGREQYF. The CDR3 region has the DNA TGTGCCAGCAGCAGAGAGGGACAGGGACGCGAGCAGTACTTC.

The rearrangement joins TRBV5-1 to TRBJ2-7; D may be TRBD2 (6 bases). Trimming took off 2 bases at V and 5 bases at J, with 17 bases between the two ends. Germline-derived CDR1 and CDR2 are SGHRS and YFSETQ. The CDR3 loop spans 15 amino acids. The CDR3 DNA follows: TGCGCCAGCAGCTTTGACGGGGGAGAGGCTAACGAGCAGTACTTC. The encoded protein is CASSFDGGEANEQYF. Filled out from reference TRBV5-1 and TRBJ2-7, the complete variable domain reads KAGVTQTPRYLIKTRGQQVTLSCSPISGHRSVSWYQQTPGQGLQFLFEYFSETQRNKGNFPGRFSGRQFSNSRSEMNVSTLELGDSALYLCASSFDGGEANEQYFGPGTRLTVT.

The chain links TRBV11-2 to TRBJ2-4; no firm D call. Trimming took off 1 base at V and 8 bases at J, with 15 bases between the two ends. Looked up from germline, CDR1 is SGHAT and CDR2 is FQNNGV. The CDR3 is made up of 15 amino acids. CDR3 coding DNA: TGTGCCAGCAGCTTAGTTTTTGGGCCTGGGGACATTCAGTACTTC. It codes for CASSLVFGPGDIQYF.

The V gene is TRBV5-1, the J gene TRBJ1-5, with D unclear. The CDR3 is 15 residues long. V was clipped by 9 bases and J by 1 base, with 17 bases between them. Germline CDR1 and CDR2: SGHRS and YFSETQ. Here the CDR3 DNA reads TGCGCCAACCTAGTAGGCACAGCAAGCAATCAGCCCCAGCATTTT. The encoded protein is CANLVGTASNQPQHF.

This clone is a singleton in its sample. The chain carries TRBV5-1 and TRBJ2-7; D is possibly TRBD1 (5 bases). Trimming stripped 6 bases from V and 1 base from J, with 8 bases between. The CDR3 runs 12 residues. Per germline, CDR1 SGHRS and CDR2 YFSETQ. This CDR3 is CASTDRSYEQYF. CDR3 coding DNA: TGCGCCAGCACTGACAGATCCTACGAGCAGTACTTC.

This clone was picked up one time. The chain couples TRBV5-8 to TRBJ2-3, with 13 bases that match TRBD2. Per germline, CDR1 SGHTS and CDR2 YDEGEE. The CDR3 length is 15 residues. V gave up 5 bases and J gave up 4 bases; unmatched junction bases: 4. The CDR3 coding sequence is TGTGCCAGCAGTTTAGGACTAGCGGGAGCAGATACGCAGTATTTT. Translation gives CASSLGLAGADTQYF.

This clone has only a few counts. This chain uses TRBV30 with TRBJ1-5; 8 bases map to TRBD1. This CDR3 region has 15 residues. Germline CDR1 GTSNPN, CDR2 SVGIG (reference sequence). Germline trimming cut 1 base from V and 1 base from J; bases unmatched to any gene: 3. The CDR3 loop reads CAWSAGTGSNQPQHF. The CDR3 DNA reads TGTGCCTGGAGTGCAGGGACAGGAAGCAATCAGCCCCAGCATTTT.

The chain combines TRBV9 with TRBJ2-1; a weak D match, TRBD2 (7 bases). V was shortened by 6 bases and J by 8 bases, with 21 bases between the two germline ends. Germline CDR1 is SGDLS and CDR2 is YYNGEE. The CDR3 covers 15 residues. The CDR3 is CASTPGAGDRDEQFF. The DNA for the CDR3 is TGTGCCAGCACCCCAGGGGCGGGAGACCGGGATGAGCAGTTCTTC.

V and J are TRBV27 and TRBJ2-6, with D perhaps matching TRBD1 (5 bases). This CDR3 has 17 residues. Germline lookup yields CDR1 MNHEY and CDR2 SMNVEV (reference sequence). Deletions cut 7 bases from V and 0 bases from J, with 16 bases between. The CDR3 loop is CASTLGQSRSGANVLTF. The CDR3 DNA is TGTGCCAGCACCCTGGGGCAGTCCCGCTCTGGGGCCAACGTCCTGACTTTC.

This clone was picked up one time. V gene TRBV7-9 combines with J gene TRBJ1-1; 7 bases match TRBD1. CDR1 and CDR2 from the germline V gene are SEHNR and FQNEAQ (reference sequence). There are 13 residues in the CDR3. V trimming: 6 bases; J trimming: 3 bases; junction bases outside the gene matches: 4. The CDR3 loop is CASSYRGDTEAFF. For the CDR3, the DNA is TGTGCCAGCAGTTACAGGGGAGACACTGAAGCTTTCTTT.

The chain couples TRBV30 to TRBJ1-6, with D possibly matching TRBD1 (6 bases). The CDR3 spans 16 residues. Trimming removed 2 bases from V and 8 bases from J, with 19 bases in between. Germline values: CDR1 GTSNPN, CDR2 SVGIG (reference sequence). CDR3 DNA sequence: TGTGCCTGGAGTTCCACGGGACACAAAGCCCATTCACCCCTCCACTTT. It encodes CAWSSTGHKAHSPLHF.

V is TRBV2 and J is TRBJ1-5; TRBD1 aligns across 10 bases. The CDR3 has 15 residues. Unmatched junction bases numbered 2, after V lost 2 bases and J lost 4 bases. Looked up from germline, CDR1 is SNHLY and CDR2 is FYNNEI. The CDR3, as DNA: TGTGCCAGCAGTGAAATGGGACAGGGGAATCAGCCCCAGCATTTT. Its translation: CASSEMGQGNQPQHF.

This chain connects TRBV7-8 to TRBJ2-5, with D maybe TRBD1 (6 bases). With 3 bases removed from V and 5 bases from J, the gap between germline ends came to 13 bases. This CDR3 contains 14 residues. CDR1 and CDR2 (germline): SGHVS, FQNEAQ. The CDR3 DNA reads TGTGCCAGCAGCTTTCTGCAGGGGATGGAGACCCAGTACTTC. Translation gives CASSFLQGMETQYF.

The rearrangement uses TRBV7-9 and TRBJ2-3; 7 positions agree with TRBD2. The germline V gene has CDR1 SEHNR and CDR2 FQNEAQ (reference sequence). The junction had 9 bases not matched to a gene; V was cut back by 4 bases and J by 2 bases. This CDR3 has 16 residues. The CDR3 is CASSSGTTPVTDTQYF. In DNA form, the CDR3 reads TGTGCCAGCAGCTCTGGGACTACACCCGTCACAGATACGCAGTATTTT.

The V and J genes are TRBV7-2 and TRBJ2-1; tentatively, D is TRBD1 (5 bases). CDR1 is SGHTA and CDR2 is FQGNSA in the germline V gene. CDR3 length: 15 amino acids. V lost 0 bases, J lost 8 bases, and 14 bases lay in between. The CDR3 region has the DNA TGTGCCAGCAGCTTAGCGCCGAGCGAAGGGGATGAGCAGTTCTTC. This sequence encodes CASSLAPSEGDEQFF.

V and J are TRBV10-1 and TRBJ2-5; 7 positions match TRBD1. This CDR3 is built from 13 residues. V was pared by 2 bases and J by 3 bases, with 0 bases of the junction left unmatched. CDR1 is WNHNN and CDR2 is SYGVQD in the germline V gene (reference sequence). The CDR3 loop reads CASSEGTEETQYF. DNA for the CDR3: TGCGCCAGCAGTGAGGGGACAGAAGAGACCCAGTACTTC.

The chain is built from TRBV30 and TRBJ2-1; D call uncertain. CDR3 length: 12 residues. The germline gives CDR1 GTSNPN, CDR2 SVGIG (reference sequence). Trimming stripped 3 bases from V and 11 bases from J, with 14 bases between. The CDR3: CAWRADGPKQFF. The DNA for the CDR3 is TGTGCCTGGAGAGCTGACGGTCCTAAGCAGTTCTTC.

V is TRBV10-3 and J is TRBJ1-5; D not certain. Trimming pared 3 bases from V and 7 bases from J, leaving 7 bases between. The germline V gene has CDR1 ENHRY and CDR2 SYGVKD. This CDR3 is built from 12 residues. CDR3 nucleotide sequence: TGTGCCATCAGTGATTATGACCAGCCCCAGCATTTT. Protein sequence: CAISDYDQPQHF.

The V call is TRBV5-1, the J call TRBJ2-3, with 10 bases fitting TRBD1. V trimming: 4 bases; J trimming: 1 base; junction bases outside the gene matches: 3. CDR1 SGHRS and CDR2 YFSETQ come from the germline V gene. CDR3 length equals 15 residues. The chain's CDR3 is CASSRQGAGTDTQYF. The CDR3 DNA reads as TGCGCCAGCAGCCGACAGGGGGCGGGCACAGATACGCAGTATTTT.

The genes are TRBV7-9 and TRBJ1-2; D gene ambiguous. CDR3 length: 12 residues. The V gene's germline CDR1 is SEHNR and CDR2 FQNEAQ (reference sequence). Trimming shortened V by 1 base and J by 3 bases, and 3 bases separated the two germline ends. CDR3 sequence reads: CASSLGDYGYTF. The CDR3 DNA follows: TGTGCCAGCAGCTTAGGTGACTATGGCTACACCTTC.

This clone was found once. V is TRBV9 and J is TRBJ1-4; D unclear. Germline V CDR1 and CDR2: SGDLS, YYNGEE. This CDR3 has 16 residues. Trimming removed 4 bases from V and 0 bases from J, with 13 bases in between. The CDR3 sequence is CASSPSMWATNEKLFF. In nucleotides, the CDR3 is TGTGCCAGCAGCCCCTCGATGTGGGCAACTAATGAAAAACTGTTTTTT.

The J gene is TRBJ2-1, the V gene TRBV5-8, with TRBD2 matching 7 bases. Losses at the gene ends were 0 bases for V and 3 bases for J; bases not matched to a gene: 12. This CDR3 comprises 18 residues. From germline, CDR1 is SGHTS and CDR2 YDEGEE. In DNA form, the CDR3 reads TGTGCCAGCAGCTTGGCCCGAGGTAGTCTAGCGGTCTACAATGAGCAGTTCTTC. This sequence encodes CASSLARGSLAVYNEQFF.

CDR3: CASSATSGYSTDTQYF. As DNA, the CDR3 is TGTGCCAGCAGCGCGACTAGCGGGTATAGCACAGATACGCAGTATTTT. The genes are TRBV9 and TRBJ2-3; TRBD2 aligns across 10 bases. Germline-derived CDR1 and CDR2 are SGDLS and YYNGEE. J gave up 0 bases and V 3 bases, and 4 bases lay outside the gene matches. The CDR3 covers 16 residues.

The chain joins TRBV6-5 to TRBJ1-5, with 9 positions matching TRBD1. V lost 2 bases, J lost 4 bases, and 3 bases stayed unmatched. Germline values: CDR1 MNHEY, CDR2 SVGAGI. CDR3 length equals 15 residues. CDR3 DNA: TGTGCCAGCAGTTACGACAGGGGGGGAAATCAGCCCCAGCATTTT. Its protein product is CASSYDRGGNQPQHF.

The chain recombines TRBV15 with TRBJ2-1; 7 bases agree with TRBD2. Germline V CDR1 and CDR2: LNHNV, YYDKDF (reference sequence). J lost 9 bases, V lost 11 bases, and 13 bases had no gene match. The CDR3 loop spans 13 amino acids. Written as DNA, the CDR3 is TGTGCCTCCCCCGAAGCGCGGGAGTGTGAGCAGTTCTTC. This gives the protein CASPEARECEQFF.

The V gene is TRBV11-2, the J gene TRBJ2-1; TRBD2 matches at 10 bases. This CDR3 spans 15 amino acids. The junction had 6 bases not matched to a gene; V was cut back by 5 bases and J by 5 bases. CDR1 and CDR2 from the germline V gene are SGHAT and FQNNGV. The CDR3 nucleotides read TGTGCCAGCAGCCCAGGGACTAGCGCCGACAATGAGCAGTTCTTC. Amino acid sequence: CASSPGTSADNEQFF.